A selection of T cell receptor beta chains follows, all from one sample in a study of blood T cell repertoires in COVID-19. Here immunoSEQ multiplex PCR was the method, and the copy in TCRdb shows in-frame clones only, minus some. The sample shows over 70,000 clones, 83% of them seen only once. The sample consisted of peripheral blood. The receptor source for this set is a man aged 25-45 years with COVID-19, enrolled during active disease. Both conserved end residues are part of each CDR3. D genes are given only for firm matches. Some rows have no size entry. The others give once, few or many, or a class for an expanded clone.

-	TRBD1	TRBV6-5	TRBJ1-3	TGTGCCAGCAGTCAGGGGGTATTGGGAAACACCATATATTTT	CASSQGVLGNTIYF
-	-	TRBV30	TRBJ1-2	TGTGCCTGGAGTAGCACAGGGCCCGGCGGCTACACCTTC	CAWSSTGPGGYTF
-	TRBD1	TRBV9	TRBJ2-5	TGTGCCAGCAGCGTCGGACAGGGCCAAGAGACCCAGTACTTC	CASSVGQGQETQYF
-	-	TRBV19	TRBJ1-4	TGTGCCAGCTGGGGGCGCGGAGAAAAACTGTTTTTT	CASWGRGEKLFF
few	-	TRBV6-5	TRBJ2-2	TGTGCCAGCAGTTACTCAGCGGACCCGAACACCGGGGAGCTGTTTTTT	CASSYSADPNTGELFF
-	-	TRBV7-3	TRBJ1-5	TGTGCCAGCAGCACGGGGGGCGACCAGCCCCAGCATTTT	CASSTGGDQPQHF
-	TRBD2	TRBV5-5	TRBJ2-7	TGTGCCAGCAGCTCCTTGACTAGCCTGTACGAGCAGTACTTC	CASSSLTSLYEQYF
-	TRBD2	TRBV27	TRBJ2-1	TGTGCCAGCAGTCTGGGACTAGCCTACAATGAGCAGTTCTTC	CASSLGLAYNEQFF
-	TRBD1	TRBV29-1	TRBJ2-7	TGCAGCGTTGAAGTGCCAGGGGGCCAGGGTCACTCCTACGAGCAGTACTTC	CSVEVPGGQGHSYEQYF
-	TRBD1	TRBV2	TRBJ1-5	TGTGCCAGCAACCAGGACAGGGGAGCTAATCAGCCCCAGCATTTT	CASNQDRGANQPQHF
-	-	TRBV10-1	TRBJ2-1	TGCGCCAGCAGTGAGTCGACAATTGGCTCCTACAATGAGCAGTTCTTC	CASSESTIGSYNEQFF
-	-	TRBV4-1	TRBJ1-2	TGCGCCAGCAGCCAAGAAGTTGTGGGCAGCTATGGCTACACCTTC	CASSQEVVGSYGYTF
-	-	TRBV5-4	TRBJ2-5	TGTGCCAGCAGCTCGTCCGGAGCTAGGCAAGAGACCCAGTACTTC	CASSSSGARQETQYF
-	TRBD1	TRBV28	TRBJ2-1	TGTGCCAGCAGACGGACAGGGAACAATGAGCAGTTCTTC	CASRRTGNNEQFF
-	-	TRBV11-2	TRBJ2-7	TGTGCCAGCAGCCCCCAGGGGGGTCGAGGCGACGAGCAGTACTTC	CASSPQGGRGDEQYF
-	TRBD2	TRBV2	TRBJ2-7	TGTGCCAGCAGCCGCGGGGGTCATGAGCAGTACTTC	CASSRGGHEQYF
-	-	TRBV2	TRBJ1-4	TGTGCCAGCAGTTCCCCGGACCCCCGAGGGGGAAAACTGTTTTTT	CASSSPDPRGGKLFF
-	TRBD1	TRBV2	TRBJ1-5	TGTGCCAGCAGTGAAGCGACAGGGACTTATTGGCCCCAGCATTTT	CASSEATGTYWPQHF
medium-sized	TRBD1	TRBV10-2	TRBJ1-1	TGCGCCAGCAGTGAGCCCGGACAGGGCTTTTCTACGACTGAAGCTTTCTTT	CASSEPGQGFSTTEAFF
-	TRBD1	TRBV25-1	TRBJ2-7	TGTGCCAGCAGTATCCTGGGACAGGGGGCTGGCGAGCAGTACTTC	CASSILGQGAGEQYF
-	-	TRBV3-1/TRBV3-2	TRBJ1-2	TGTGCCAGCAGCCCCTCTAACTATGGCTACACCTTC	CASSPSNYGYTF
-	TRBD1	TRBV7-2	TRBJ1-2	TGTGCCAGCAGCTTAGTCCTGGCAGGGGGTACTGGCTACACCTTC	CASSLVLAGGTGYTF
-	TRBD2	TRBV23-1	TRBJ2-2	TGCGCCAGCAGCCCTACCGGCGGGGGGCGCCCCACCGGGGAGCTGTTTTTT	CASSPTGGGRPTGELFF
-	-	TRBV5-4	TRBJ2-3	TGTGCCAAGAGTGGAGGGGTTACAGATACGCAGTATTTT	CAKSGGVTDTQYF
once	TRBD2	TRBV30	TRBJ2-7	TGTGCCTGGAGTGTACGGGGGGGGCTAGCGGGCACCTACGAGCAGTACTTC	CAWSVRGGLAGTYEQYF
-	-	TRBV7-8	TRBJ2-7	TGTGCCAGCAGCTTAGGCGGGACTCGTACCTACGAGCAGTACTTC	CASSLGGTRTYEQYF
-	-	TRBV21-1	TRBJ2-5	TGTGCCAGCAGCAAAGCCAAGACAGAAGAGACCCAGTACTTC	CASSKAKTEETQYF
-	TRBD1	TRBV18	TRBJ2-3	TGTGCCAGCACAGGGGCCCAAAAATTAGATACGCAGTATTTT	CASTGAQKLDTQYF
-	TRBD1	TRBV27	TRBJ1-6	TGTGCCAACCCGGGACAGCCTAGCTCACCCCTCCACTTT	CANPGQPSSPLHF
-	-	TRBV11-2	TRBJ1-3	TGTGCCAGCAGCCCAATTAAAGGGGAAGGAAACACCATATATTTT	CASSPIKGEGNTIYF
-	TRBD1	TRBV29-1	TRBJ2-7	TGCAGCGTTGTCGTGGGACAGGGCTCCTACGAGCAGTACTTC	CSVVVGQGSYEQYF
-	TRBD2	TRBV3-1/TRBV3-2	TRBJ2-1	TGTGCCAGCAGCCAAGGACTAGCGGATGAGCAGTTCTTC	CASSQGLADEQFF
-	-	TRBV28	TRBJ2-2	TGTGCCAGCAACCCGGAGAGGGCCGGCCGGGGGACCGGGGAGCTGTTTTTT	CASNPERAGRGTGELFF
-	TRBD2	TRBV27	TRBJ2-7	TGTGCCAGCAGACCGGGACTAGGGTCTTACGAGCAGTACTTC	CASRPGLGSYEQYF
-	TRBD1	TRBV2	TRBJ1-4	TGTGCCAGCAGTGAACGGACAGGGTCTAATGAAAAACTGTTTTTT	CASSERTGSNEKLFF
few	TRBD1	TRBV18	TRBJ2-7	TGTGCCAGCTCACAAACAGGGGGGTGGTCCTACGAGCAGTACTTC	CASSQTGGWSYEQYF
-	-	TRBV30	TRBJ2-1	TGTGCCTGGAGGCCGACTCACAATGAGCAGTTCTTC	CAWRPTHNEQFF
-	TRBD2	TRBV19	TRBJ2-3	TGTGCCAGTAGTCTTCTAGCGGGAGAGATGGATACGCAGTATTTT	CASSLLAGEMDTQYF
few	TRBD2	TRBV12-5	TRBJ2-3	TGTGCTAGTGACTTCCCGGGACTAGCGGGGCAGGGCACAGATACGCAGTATTTT	CASDFPGLAGQGTDTQYF
-	-	TRBV29-1	TRBJ1-1	TGCACCGCAGGGAGGAACACTGAAGCTTTCTTT	CTAGRNTEAFF
-	-	TRBV5-5	TRBJ2-5	TGTGCCAGCAGCTTCGACAGCGATGCGGGGGAGACCCAGTACTTC	CASSFDSDAGETQYF
once	-	TRBV2	TRBJ2-3	TGTGCCAGCAGTGAAGTAGGGGACTCGGGTCTCAATACGCAGTATTTT	CASSEVGDSGLNTQYF
-	-	TRBV6-5	TRBJ1-1	TGTGCCAGCAGTTACTCGAAAGTCAGGGGCCAAGATGAAGCTTTCTTT	CASSYSKVRGQDEAFF
-	-	TRBV5-1	TRBJ2-3	TGCGCCAGCAGCGCGGACCGGGACACTAGCACAGATACGCAGTATTTT	CASSADRDTSTDTQYF
few	-	TRBV19	TRBJ2-1	TGTGCCAGTAGTGAGGGAGGATACAATGAGCAGTTCTTC	CASSEGGYNEQFF
-	TRBD2	TRBV5-4	TRBJ2-3	TGTGCCAGCAGCCCGGGACTAGCGGGAGGGCAACGGAGGACAGATACGCAGTATTTT	CASSPGLAGGQRRTDTQYF
-	-	TRBV28	TRBJ2-7	TGTGCCAGCCAGGGGTTGGACGAGCAGTACTTC	CASQGLDEQYF